The clone carrying this T cell receptor (beta chain) was counted a few times. There are 12 residues in the CDR3. The V gene lost 1 base and the J gene lost 0 bases, with 4 bases spanning the gap. The germline V gene encodes CDR1 SQVTM and CDR2 ANQGSEA. Each CDR3 protein is one row after TCRdb ran MiXCR on the 5' RACE reads. The sample consists of tens of thousands of distinct CDR3 sequences, about an eighth of them appearing once. The sample originates from a study of early T cells in non-severe SARS-CoV-2 infection. As for the study in general: Sequencing targeted bulk RNA from unsorted whole blood, leaving chains unpaired.

The chain is built from TRBV29-1 and TRBJ2-7; the D is unclear. The sequence derives from an adult who was a healthcare worker with PCR-confirmed SARS-CoV-2 infection or an uninfected control (not recorded which). Sequencing was carried out using whole blood. CDR3: CSVEGDSYEQYF. CDR3 nucleotide sequence: TGCAGCGTTGAAGGGGACTCCTACGAGCAGTACTTC.